This passage covers 28 T cell receptor beta chains from one sample sequenced in a study of T cells in Graves' hyperthyroidism and ophthalmopathy. Amplified TCR beta CDR3 regions derived from RNA transcripts. A first-round RT-PCR of the TCR CDR3 used the HTBI primer set. In TCRdb, the multiplex PCR reads were re-called with MiXCR into one record per CDR3 protein. The sample shows more than 450,000 distinct CDR3 sequences, around 13% of them seen only once. Material: blood. The receptors here all came from a woman in her forties with Graves' hyperthyroidism.

V usage is TRBV10-3 and J usage is TRBJ2-7; 7 positions match TRBD2. The CDR3 consists of 14 residues. V lost 8 bases and J lost 2; bases outside the gene matches: 9. The V gene's germline CDR1 is ENHRY and CDR2 SYGVKD. CDR3 DNA sequence: TGTGCCATCGGCTCGGGGGGTCTCACCTACGAGCAGTACTTC. Protein product: CAIGSGGLTYEQYF.

This clonotype was found a few times. A much larger clone is a single base away; this may be a read error. This chain links TRBV5-1 with TRBJ2-2; 7 bases are shared with TRBD2. The CDR3 spans 16 residues. The V gene's germline CDR1 is SGHRS and CDR2 YFSETQ. The CDR3 loop reads CVSREIAGPNTGELFF. The CDR3 DNA follows: TGCGTCAGCAGAGAAATAGCGGGCCCGAACACCGGGGAGCTGTTTTTT.

As to this clonotype: A much larger clone is a single base away; this may be a read error. V and J are TRBV12-3 or TRBV12-4 and TRBJ2-3; possibly TRBD1 for D (5 bases). Gene TRBJ1-5 matches the end of the DNA better, so the J call may be wrong. The CDR3 covers 14 residues. CDR3 region: CASRYRTTTDTQHF. CDR3 coding DNA: TGTGCCAGCAGGTACAGGACCACCACAGATACGCAGCATTTT.

The chain combines TRBV19 with TRBJ2-7, with 10 bases identical to TRBD2. The germline V gene encodes CDR1 LNHDA and CDR2 SQIVND (reference sequence). V lost 6 bases and J lost 6; bases outside the gene matches: 2. CDR3 length: 12 residues. CDR3 amino acids: CASRRTSGEQYF. CDR3 DNA: TGTGCCAGTAGGAGGACTAGCGGCGAGCAGTACTTC.

This clonotype came up many times. V gene TRBV2 combines with J gene TRBJ1-1, with TRBD1 identical over 7 bases. V shed 2 bases and J 9 bases; nucleotides not matched to a gene: 3. This CDR3 is built from 12 residues. Germline V gene lookup returns CDR1 SNHLY and CDR2 FYNNEI. CDR3 residues: CASSERDRKAFF. CDR3 nucleotides: TGTGCCAGCAGTGAAAGGGACAGAAAAGCTTTCTTT.

V gene TRBV28 combines with J gene TRBJ2-7; 7 bases agree with TRBD2. This CDR3 comprises 15 residues. Per germline, CDR1 MDHEN and CDR2 SYDVKM. Trimming cost V 4 bases and J 0 bases; bases outside gene matches: 6. The CDR3 loop reads CASSSLAVSSYEQYF. CDR3 coding DNA: TGTGCCAGCAGTTCTCTAGCGGTGAGCTCCTACGAGCAGTACTTC.

This clonotype has at least ten counts. The V call is TRBV12-3 or TRBV12-4, the J call TRBJ2-4; 14 nucleotides match TRBD2. The CDR3 totals 19 residues. J gave up 0 bases and V 5 bases, and 9 bases lay outside the gene matches. This CDR3 is CASSPGLAGGLLAKNIQYF. DNA for the CDR3: TGTGCCAGCAGTCCCGGACTAGCGGGAGGCCTGCTAGCCAAAAACATTCAGTACTTC.

This clonotype was recorded at least ten times. The chain uses TRBV3-1 and TRBJ2-1; D remains unclear. Trimming took 4 bases from V and 2 from J, leaving 18 bases between them. The V gene's germline CDR1 is LGHDT and CDR2 YNNKEL (reference sequence). The CDR3 contains 17 residues. The CDR3 coding sequence is TGTGCCAGCAGCCCCACCCGCTCCCGGAAACCCTACAATGAGCAGTTCTTC. Encoded protein: CASSPTRSRKPYNEQFF.

This clonotype has at least ten counts. The CDR3 loop reads CASSPRTGGAEKLFF. The CDR3 DNA follows: TGTGCCAGCAGTCCCCGCACAGGGGGCGCGGAAAAACTGTTTTTT. The chain links TRBV28 to TRBJ1-4, with TRBD1 identical over 9 bases. This CDR3 region has 15 residues. Per germline, CDR1 MDHEN and CDR2 SYDVKM. Germline trimming cut 5 bases from V and 8 bases from J; bases unmatched to any gene: 9.

This clonotype was recorded at least ten times. The chain carries TRBV20-1 and TRBJ2-1; D remains unclear. V lost 4 bases and J lost 2, with 15 bases in between. From germline, CDR1 is DFQATT and CDR2 SNEGSKA (reference sequence). This CDR3 spans 15 amino acids. The CDR3 here is CSAIPPGKAYNEQFF. In DNA form, the CDR3 reads TGCAGTGCTATTCCGCCCGGAAAAGCCTACAATGAGCAGTTCTTC.

This clonotype was counted many times. This chain joins TRBV30 and TRBJ1-2; no firm D call. The CDR3 is 14 amino acids. The V end lost 0 bases, the J end lost 9 bases, and 17 bases lay between the germline ends. CDR1 is GTSNPN and CDR2 is SVGIG in the germline V gene (reference sequence). This CDR3 is CAWSVRGSTRSYTF. The CDR3 DNA sequence: TGTGCCTGGAGTGTACGGGGATCCACCCGTAGCTACACCTTC.

Of note for this clonotype: One base away lies a much larger clone, so this may be a sequencing read error. The conserved closing phenylalanine or tryptophan is absent in this CDR3, likely reflecting a read error. The rearrangement uses TRBV20-1 and TRBJ1-2, with TRBD1 identical over 9 bases. Trimming took 5 bases from V and 4 from J; bases not matched to a gene: 5. Germline V CDR1 and CDR2: DFQATT, SNEGSKA (reference sequence). The CDR3 is made up of 13 amino acids. In DNA, the CDR3 is TGCAGTGCTCGGACAGGGGATGTCTATGGCTACACCTCC. This translates into CSARTGDVYGYTS.

This clonotype was picked up a small number of times. The rearrangement uses TRBV3-1 and TRBJ1-1; possibly TRBD1 for D (5 bases). The CDR3 totals 15 residues. Germline V gene sequence: CDR1 LGHDT, CDR2 YNNKEL (reference sequence). V lost 0 bases and J lost 6, with 14 bases in between. The DNA of the CDR3 is TGTGCCAGCAGCCAAGAGAGCAGGGTGAAGGCTGAAGCTTTCTTT. It specifies CASSQESRVKAEAFF.

In this sample, this clonotype turned up many times. J is TRBJ1-5 and V is TRBV18; 7 bases align to TRBD1. Germline assignment: CDR1 KGHSH and CDR2 LQKENI. This CDR3 is 14 amino acids long. V lost 6 bases and J lost 6; bases outside the gene matches: 8. The CDR3 here is CASSRDRVGQPQHF. The CDR3 coding sequence is TGTGCCAGCTCCCGCGACAGGGTGGGTCAGCCCCAGCATTTT.

This chain connects TRBV7-6 to TRBJ2-5; 11 bases are a match to TRBD2. The junction had 19 bases not matched to a gene; V was cut back by 5 bases and J by 5 bases. This CDR3 is built from 19 residues. Germline V gene lookup returns CDR1 SGHVS and CDR2 FNYEAQ. The CDR3 region has the DNA TGTGCCAGCAGCGCATACCGACTAGCGGGGATTGCCCCTGGGGAGACCCAGTACTTC. Translated: CASSAYRLAGIAPGETQYF. The full variable domain, completed using reference TRBV7-6 and TRBJ2-5, is GAGVSQSPRYKVTKRGQDVALRCDPISGHVSLYWYRQALGQGPEFLTYFNYEAQQDKSGLPNDRFSAERPEGSISTLTIQRTEQRDSAMYRCASSAYRLAGIAPGETQYFGPGTRLLVL.

This clonotype came up a few times. This chain joins TRBV14 and TRBJ1-6; D uncertain. The germline gives CDR1 SGHDN, CDR2 FVKESK. V was pared by 2 bases and J by 7 bases, with 6 bases between. This CDR3 has 13 amino acids. CDR3 amino acids: CASSQISNSPLHF. The CDR3 DNA follows: TGTGCCAGCAGCCAAATATCAAATTCACCCCTCCACTTT. The full variable domain, with the rest looked up from reference TRBV14 and TRBJ1-6, is EAGVTQFPSHSVIEKGQTVTLRCDPISGHDNLYWYRRVMGKEIKFLLHFVKESKQDESGMPNNRFLAERTGGTYSTLKVQPAELEDSGVYFCASSQISNSPLHFGNGTRLTVT.

This clonotype was observed at least ten times. The CDR3 here is CASSPYSSFEKLFF. The CDR3 coding sequence is TGTGCCAGCTCACCATACAGCTCATTTGAAAAACTGTTTTTT. This chain connects TRBV18 to TRBJ1-4; no definite D call. The V gene lost 2 bases and the J gene lost 7 bases, with 11 bases spanning the gap. Germline V gene data show CDR1 as KGHSH and CDR2 as LQKENI. The CDR3 is 14 residues long.

The CDR3 loop is CSVGSSGAFF. CDR3 sequence (DNA): TGCAGCGTTGGGTCCAGTGGAGCTTTCTTT. The rearrangement links TRBV29-1 to TRBJ1-1; D uncertain. Trimming stripped 4 bases from V and 10 bases from J, with 10 bases between. The length of the CDR3 is 10 residues. Germline V gene sequence: CDR1 SQVTM, CDR2 ANQGSEA.

Many counts were recorded for this clonotype. The J gene is TRBJ1-1, the V gene TRBV11-3; tentative D call: TRBD1 (5 bases). The V gene lost 2 bases and the J gene lost 2 bases, with 15 bases spanning the gap. The CDR3 runs to 16 residues. The germline V gene has CDR1 SGHNT and CDR2 YENEEA. The CDR3 reads CASSLKGKGGNTEAFF. The DNA for the CDR3 is TGTGCCAGCAGCTTAAAGGGGAAAGGCGGAAACACTGAAGCTTTCTTT.

This clonotype appeared many times. This chain joins TRBV6-1 and TRBJ1-1; D possibly corresponds to TRBD1 (5 bases). Trimming removed 2 bases from V and 3 bases from J, with 10 bases in between. Germline CDR1 MNHNS, CDR2 SASEGT. The CDR3 totals 14 residues. The CDR3 is CASSERGRDTEAFF. CDR3 bases: TGTGCCAGCAGTGAAAGGGGTCGAGACACTGAAGCTTTCTTT.

Many counts were recorded for this clonotype. The chain is built from TRBV20-1 and TRBJ2-1, with D maybe TRBD2 (6 bases). The CDR3 spans 14 residues. The germline V and J ends were trimmed by 0 bases and 2 bases, with 8 bases remaining between them. The V gene's germline CDR1 is DFQATT and CDR2 SNEGSKA (reference sequence). Here the CDR3 DNA reads TGCAGTGCTAGAGATACGGGAGCCTACAATGAGCAGTTCTTC. Translation gives CSARDTGAYNEQFF.

This clonotype was seen ten or more times. CDR3 nucleotides: TGTGCCAGCAGTGAAGCAGGGGGACAGGGGGGCAGTCAGCCCCAGCATTTT. As protein: CASSEAGGQGGSQPQHF. The V gene is TRBV2, the J gene TRBJ1-5; 11 positions match TRBD1. From germline, CDR1 is SNHLY and CDR2 FYNNEI. Losses at the gene ends were 0 bases for V and 6 bases for J; bases not matched to a gene: 7. This CDR3 has 17 residues.

This clonotype was seen a few times. J is TRBJ1-1 and V is TRBV5-1, with no clear D. The CDR3 extends over 14 amino acids. Trimming left V 0 bases short and J 5 bases short, with 11 bases between. Looked up from germline, CDR1 is SGHRS and CDR2 is YFSETQ. CDR3: CASSLDPQMTEAFF. In DNA, the CDR3 is TGCGCCAGCAGCTTGGATCCGCAGATGACTGAAGCTTTCTTT.

Many counts were recorded for this clonotype. This chain uses TRBV6-1 with TRBJ1-5; no definite D call. Per the germline V gene, CDR1 is MNHNS and CDR2 is SASEGT. V was trimmed by 0 bases and J by 2 bases, leaving 2 bases between them. The CDR3 contains 13 residues. CDR3 residues: CASSEARNQPQHF. As DNA, the CDR3 is TGTGCCAGCAGTGAAGCCCGCAATCAGCCCCAGCATTTT.

The chain carries TRBV7-9 and TRBJ2-3; TRBD1 aligns across 11 bases. The V gene's germline CDR1 is SEHNR and CDR2 FQNEAQ (reference sequence). The CDR3 consists of 16 residues. With 0 bases clipped from V and 4 bases from J, the junction kept 3 bases outside the gene matches. The CDR3 is CASSLAWTGGPDTQYF. The CDR3 coding sequence is TGTGCCAGCAGCTTAGCGTGGACAGGGGGCCCAGATACGCAGTATTTT.

This clonotype occurred many times. The CDR3 region has the DNA TGTGCCAGCAGAAGGGACGCTAACGCTGAAGCTTTCTTT. Amino acid sequence: CASRRDANAEAFF. V usage is TRBV6-5 and J usage is TRBJ1-1; possible D gene TRBD1, 5 bases. Trimming took 6 bases from V and 6 from J, leaving 14 bases between them. The CDR3 contains 13 residues. Germline V gene sequence: CDR1 MNHEY, CDR2 SVGAGI.

This clonotype was seen a few times. The chain couples TRBV9 to TRBJ2-5; no clear D gene. V shed 4 bases and J shed 4 bases, with 17 bases lying between them. This CDR3 has 15 residues. Germline V gives CDR1 SGDLS, CDR2 YYNGEE. Here the CDR3 reads CASSTGTPIGETQYF. CDR3 coding DNA: TGTGCCAGCAGCACCGGTACCCCGATAGGAGAGACCCAGTACTTC.

The genes are TRBV5-1 and TRBJ2-7; the D is unclear. V was cut by 7 bases and J by 3 bases, with 14 bases left in between. CDR3 length: 13 residues. Germline V gene lookup returns CDR1 SGHRS and CDR2 YFSETQ. The CDR3 nucleotides read TGCGCCAGCTCGAGTGATGGGAACTACGAGCAGTACTTC. Its protein is CASSSDGNYEQYF.